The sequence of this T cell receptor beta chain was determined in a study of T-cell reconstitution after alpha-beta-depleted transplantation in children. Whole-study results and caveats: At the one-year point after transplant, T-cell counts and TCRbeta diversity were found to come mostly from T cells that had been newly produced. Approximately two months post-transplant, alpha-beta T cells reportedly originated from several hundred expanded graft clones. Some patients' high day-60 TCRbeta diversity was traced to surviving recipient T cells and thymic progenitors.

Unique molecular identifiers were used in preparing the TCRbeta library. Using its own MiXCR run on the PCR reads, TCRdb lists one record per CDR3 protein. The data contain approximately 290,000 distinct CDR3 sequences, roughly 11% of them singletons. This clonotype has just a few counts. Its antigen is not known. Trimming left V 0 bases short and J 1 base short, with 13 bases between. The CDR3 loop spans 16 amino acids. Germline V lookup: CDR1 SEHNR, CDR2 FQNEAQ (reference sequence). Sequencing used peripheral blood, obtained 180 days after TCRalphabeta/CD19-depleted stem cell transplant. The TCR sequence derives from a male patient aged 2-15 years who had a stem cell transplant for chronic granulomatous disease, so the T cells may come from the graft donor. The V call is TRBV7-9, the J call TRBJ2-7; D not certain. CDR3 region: CASSLAVPVSSYEQYF. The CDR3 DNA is TGTGCCAGCAGCTTAGCGGTCCCAGTATCATCCTACGAGCAGTACTTC.